Following are 16 T cell receptor beta chains from one sample sequenced in a study of identical twins. Using its own MiXCR run on the 5' RACE reads, TCRdb lists one record per CDR3 protein. Here the sample spans about 220,000 distinct CDR3 sequences, 7.5% being singletons. These data also featured in a second study, about yellow fever vaccine responses in identical twins.

Sequencing input: memory (CD45RO+) T cells sorted from blood. These receptors all stem from a woman in her late teens or twenties in good health.

The V call is TRBV12-3 or TRBV12-4, the J call TRBJ2-7; either TRBD1 or TRBD2 may fit D (5 bases each). Trimming pared 2 bases from V and 2 bases from J, leaving 13 bases between. The CDR3 is made up of 15 amino acids. The CDR3 sequence is CASSLNGGTTYEQYF. The CDR3 DNA sequence: TGTGCCAGCAGTTTAAATGGGGGAACCACCTACGAGCAGTACTTC.

The V and J genes are TRBV6-1 and TRBJ2-7; 8 bases fit TRBD1. Germline-derived CDR1 and CDR2 are MNHNS and SASEGT. This CDR3 has 15 amino acids. V shed 5 bases, J shed 0 bases, and the junction held 6 bases outside the gene matches. The CDR3 coding sequence is TGTGCCAGCAGTCTTGAGACAGGGGACTCCTACGAGCAGTACTTC. Protein sequence: CASSLETGDSYEQYF.

Ten or more counts support this clonotype. The chain couples TRBV6-5 to TRBJ2-1; D unresolved. This CDR3 is 13 amino acids long. Trimming pared 2 bases from V and 10 bases from J, leaving 12 bases between. CDR1 is MNHEY and CDR2 is SVGAGI in the germline V gene. CDR3 sequence: CASSYGESREQFF. In DNA form, the CDR3 reads TGTGCCAGCAGTTACGGGGAATCAAGGGAGCAGTTCTTC.

This clonotype was counted at least ten times. The J gene is TRBJ1-5, the V gene TRBV20-1; 11 bases line up with TRBD1. With 6 bases clipped from V and 5 bases from J, the junction kept 9 bases outside the gene matches. CDR1 and CDR2 from the germline V gene are DFQATT and SNEGSKA (reference sequence). This CDR3 is built from 15 residues. CDR3 loop: CSARMGQGEYQPQHF. DNA of the CDR3: TGCAGTGCGAGAATGGGACAGGGGGAGTATCAGCCCCAGCATTTT.

This clonotype was counted between two and nine times. V is TRBV6-2 or TRBV6-3 and J is TRBJ2-1; D might be TRBD1 (5 bases). The germline V and J ends were trimmed by 4 bases and 3 bases, with 19 bases remaining between them. In germline, CDR1 is MNHEY, CDR2 SVGEGT. This CDR3 has 17 residues. The CDR3: CASSLELQGLNYNEQFF. CDR3 sequence (DNA): TGTGCCAGCAGTTTAGAACTTCAGGGCTTGAACTACAATGAGCAGTTCTTC.

This clonotype was picked up a small number of times. The rearrangement links TRBV20-1 to TRBJ2-5; the D gene is possibly TRBD2 (6 bases). The V end was cut by 6 bases, the J end by 1 base, with 15 bases between. In germline, CDR1 is DFQATT, CDR2 SNEGSKA (reference sequence). This CDR3 has 14 amino acids. In DNA form, the CDR3 reads TGCAGTGCGATTAAACCGGGACTCCAAGAGACCCAGTACTTC. Amino acid sequence: CSAIKPGLQETQYF.

J is TRBJ2-5 and V is TRBV5-1, with 9 bases matching TRBD2. V lost 4 bases to trimming and J lost 7 bases; unmatched junction nucleotides: 8. CDR3 size: 14 residues. Germline V CDR1 and CDR2: SGHRS, YFSETQ. The CDR3, as DNA: TGCGCCAGCAGCCTCATAGCGGGGGAGGGGACCCAGTACTTC. Protein product: CASSLIAGEGTQYF.

In its sample, this clonotype was seen many times. This chain joins TRBV18 and TRBJ1-1, with D possibly being TRBD1 (5 bases). V lost 0 bases and J lost 0, with 14 bases in between. The CDR3 is made up of 17 amino acids. Germline CDR1 is KGHSH and CDR2 is LQKENI. CDR3 coding DNA: TGTGCCAGCTCACCACCCGGCCAGGGAGGGTTGAACACTGAAGCTTTCTTT. Translated: CASSPPGQGGLNTEAFF. Drawing the rest from reference TRBV18 and TRBJ1-1, the complete variable domain is NAGVMQNPRHLVRRRGQEARLRCSPMKGHSHVYWYRQLPEEGLKFMVYLQKENIIDESGMPKERFSAEFPKEGPSILRIQQVVRGDSAAYFCASSPPGQGGLNTEAFFGQGTRLTVV.

There are a few counts of this clonotype. The rearrangement joins TRBV20-1 to TRBJ1-2; possible D gene TRBD1, 5 bases. V was trimmed by 6 bases and J by 6 bases, leaving 20 bases between them. The V gene's germline CDR1 is DFQATT and CDR2 SNEGSKA (reference sequence). The CDR3 sequence is 14 residues long. The CDR3 region has the DNA TGCAGTGCGCCGGGGAGGGGTTCCGCGGATGGCTACACCTTC. Its translation: CSAPGRGSADGYTF.

This clonotype is deemed medium-sized. Written as DNA, the CDR3 is TGCAGTGCTAGGGACCTAGCGGGACCCTCCTACAATGAGCAGTTCTTC. This gives the protein CSARDLAGPSYNEQFF. The chain combines TRBV20-1 with TRBJ2-1; 9 nucleotides agree with TRBD2. CDR1 DFQATT and CDR2 SNEGSKA come from the germline V gene (reference sequence). The length of the CDR3 is 16 residues. With V trimmed by 3 bases and J by 0 bases, 6 bases remained unmatched.

This chain joins TRBV11-2 and TRBJ2-3; 14 bases are shared with TRBD2. Germline loops: CDR1 SGHAT, CDR2 FQNNGV. After removal of 4 bases from V and 0 bases from J, the junction contained 6 bases not matched to a gene. This CDR3 is built from 18 residues. CDR3 bases: TGTGCCAGCAGCTCGACTAGCGGGGGGGCAGCAAGCACAGATACGCAGTATTTT. Its translation is CASSSTSGGAASTDTQYF.

There are many counts of this clonotype. This chain connects TRBV5-1 to TRBJ1-3, with 8 bases identical to TRBD1. This CDR3 is 15 amino acids long. The V and J ends lost 0 bases and 7 bases, in that order; junction bases with no gene match: 6. Germline V lookup: CDR1 SGHRS, CDR2 YFSETQ. The CDR3 sequence: CASSLDGQGPNTIYF. CDR3 coding DNA: TGCGCCAGCAGCTTGGATGGACAGGGTCCGAACACCATATATTTT.

The CDR3 coding sequence is TGCGCCAGCAGCTTGGCCAGGGATAATTCACCCCTCCACTTT. Protein: CASSLARDNSPLHF. The rearrangement joins TRBV5-1 to TRBJ1-6; D might be TRBD1 (5 bases). Per the germline V gene, CDR1 is SGHRS and CDR2 is YFSETQ. V shed 0 bases and J shed 5 bases, with 6 bases lying between them. The CDR3 totals 14 residues.

This chain joins TRBV4-2 and TRBJ2-7, with D maybe TRBD1 (5 bases). Germline V lookup: CDR1 LGHNA, CDR2 YNFKEQ. Trimming took 4 bases from V and 3 from J, leaving 13 bases between them. The CDR3 consists of 14 residues. The CDR3 reads CASSRSRQGYEQYF. CDR3 DNA: TGTGCCAGCAGCCGATCTCGCCAGGGCTACGAGCAGTACTTC.

The genes are TRBV11-2 and TRBJ2-2, with D possibly matching TRBD2 (5 bases). Germline V gene sequence: CDR1 SGHAT, CDR2 FQNNGV. The CDR3 extends over 15 amino acids. V was pared by 4 bases and J by 0 bases, with 9 bases between. The CDR3 sequence: CASSSGYPNTGELFF. The CDR3, as DNA: TGTGCCAGCAGCTCGGGATACCCGAACACCGGGGAGCTGTTTTTT. Full variable domain (remainder filled in from reference TRBV11-2 and TRBJ2-2): EAGVAQSPRYKIIEKRQSVAFWCNPISGHATLYWYQQILGQGPKLLIQFQNNGVVDDSQLPKDRFSAERLKGVDSTLKIQPAKLEDSAVYLCASSSGYPNTGELFFGEGSRLTVL.

This clonotype was found many times. The V and J genes are TRBV29-1 and TRBJ1-4; D not resolved. The ends were cut back, 4 bases at V and 4 bases at J, with 10 bases in the middle. This CDR3 is 13 amino acids long. The germline V gene has CDR1 SQVTM and CDR2 ANQGSEA. The CDR3 is CSVVEGFNEKLFF. The DNA of the CDR3 is TGCAGCGTTGTTGAAGGGTTTAATGAAAAACTGTTTTTT.